The 18 T cell receptor beta chains presented below share a single source sample, sequenced in a study of tumor-infiltrating lymphocytes in oesophageal squamous cell carcinoma. In TCRdb, the PCR reads were re-called with MiXCR into one record per CDR3 protein. The sample consists of approximately 9,800 distinct CDR3 sequences, about 60% of them appearing once. Sequenced: esophageal tumor tissue. The origin of the receptors is a female donor with esophageal squamous cell carcinoma.

This chain connects TRBV6-6 to TRBJ2-7; D could derive from TRBD1 or TRBD2 (5 bases each). This CDR3 has 11 amino acids. Germline V lookup: CDR1 MNHNY, CDR2 SVGAGI (reference sequence). V was pared by 5 bases and J by 9 bases, with 11 bases between. CDR3 in amino acids: CASSPKRGQYF. The CDR3 nucleotides are TGTGCCAGCAGTCCCAAGAGGGGGCAGTACTTC.

The chain uses TRBV10-3 and TRBJ1-1, with 7 nucleotides matching TRBD1. The V segment lost 4 bases and the J segment 7 bases; nucleotides outside the gene matches: 12. This CDR3 has 15 residues. The germline V gene encodes CDR1 ENHRY and CDR2 SYGVKD. The CDR3 here is CAISGRGGTMDEAFF. DNA for the CDR3: TGTGCCATCAGTGGTCGAGGGGGCACAATGGATGAAGCTTTCTTT.

This clonotype was observed a handful of times. The chain joins TRBV28 to TRBJ1-2, with D tentatively TRBD1 (5 bases). The CDR3 length is 14 residues. V was shortened by 5 bases and J by 4 bases, with 14 bases between the two germline ends. Germline CDR1 is MDHEN and CDR2 is SYDVKM. The CDR3 DNA follows: TGTGCCAGCAGTCTATTACAGGCGTTCTATGGCTACACCTTC. This gives the protein CASSLLQAFYGYTF.

The rearrangement uses TRBV28 and TRBJ2-1; 8 nucleotides agree with TRBD2. Germline V gene lookup returns CDR1 MDHEN and CDR2 SYDVKM. V dropped 7 bases and J dropped 4; count of bases not matched to a gene: 9. This CDR3 comprises 15 residues. DNA for the CDR3: TGTGCCAGCAAAACGGGACTAGGATTATACAATGAGCAGTTCTTC. Its protein product is CASKTGLGLYNEQFF.

The chain uses TRBV11-2 and TRBJ2-1, with D maybe TRBD1 (5 bases). The better agreement between TRBJ2-5 and the DNA end casts doubt on the J call. The CDR3 length is 14 residues. The germline V gene encodes CDR1 SGHAT and CDR2 FQNNGV. CDR3: CASSLVRQQETQYF. As DNA, the CDR3 is TGTGCCAGCAGCTTAGTTCGACAGCAAGAGACCCAGTACTTC.

This chain connects TRBV7-8 to TRBJ2-4; TRBD1 matches at 9 bases. The DNA end lines up better with TRBJ2-7; the J call may be wrong. From germline, CDR1 is SGHVS and CDR2 FQNEAQ. CDR3 length: 15 amino acids. The CDR3, as DNA: TGTGCCAGCAGTTTTTCCGGGACAGGGAGCTACGAGCAGTACTTC. Encoded protein: CASSFSGTGSYEQYF.

The chain is built from TRBV11-2 and TRBJ2-1, with D tentatively TRBD2 (5 bases). Trimming took off 1 base at V and 1 base at J, with 5 bases between the two ends. This CDR3 is 14 amino acids long. The germline V gene encodes CDR1 SGHAT and CDR2 FQNNGV. CDR3 nucleotide sequence: TGTGCCAGCAGCTTAGCGGGATCCTACAATGAGCAGTTCTTC. This gives the protein CASSLAGSYNEQFF.

The chain carries TRBV7-3 and TRBJ2-7, with D unclear. The tail of the sequence fits TRBJ2-1 better, so the J call may be wrong. Germline assignment: CDR1 SGHTA and CDR2 FQGTGA. The CDR3 has 13 amino acids. The CDR3 reads CASSPASYNEQFF. CDR3 bases: TGTGCCAGCAGCCCCGCTTCCTACAATGAGCAGTTCTTC.

The CDR3 loop reads CASSRGSGETQYF. Here the CDR3 DNA reads TGTGCCAGCAGCAGGGGGAGCGGAGAGACCCAGTACTTC. The V call is TRBV11-2, the J call TRBJ2-3; possibly TRBD1 for D (6 bases). The better agreement between TRBJ2-5 and the DNA end casts doubt on the J call. This CDR3 has 13 residues. Germline-derived CDR1 and CDR2 are SGHAT and FQNNGV.

The chain uses TRBV11-2 and TRBJ2-5; unclear D gene. The J call may be wrong; the DNA end is better matched by TRBJ2-7. Germline lookup yields CDR1 SGHAT and CDR2 FQNNGV. The CDR3 runs 14 residues. CDR3 sequence reads: CASSLDTRNYEQYF. The CDR3 bases are TGTGCCAGCAGCTTAGATACCCGGAATTACGAGCAGTACTTC.

The CDR3 nucleotides are TGTGCCAGCAGTGAAAGGGACGGGACTAGCGGAAGAGGAGAGACCCAGTACTTC. Protein product: CASSERDGTSGRGETQYF. The chain links TRBV25-1 to TRBJ2-1; the match to TRBD2 covers 11 bases. The J call may be mistaken, given a closer DNA end match to TRBJ2-5. This CDR3 comprises 18 residues. Germline CDR1 reads MGHDK; CDR2 reads SYGVNS.

The chain uses TRBV7-2 and TRBJ2-3, with TRBD2 identical over 9 bases. This CDR3 has 16 amino acids. From germline, CDR1 is SGHTA and CDR2 FQGNSA. The V segment lost 1 base and the J segment 0 bases; nucleotides outside the gene matches: 2. The CDR3 DNA reads TGTGCCAGCAGCTTAGGTACTAGCGGGAGCACAGATACGCAGTATTTT. This codes for CASSLGTSGSTDTQYF.

This clonotype has more than one count but fewer than ten. The chain recombines TRBV7-8 with TRBJ1-6, with 7 bases fitting TRBD1. From germline, CDR1 is SGHVS and CDR2 FQNEAQ. Losses at the gene ends were 6 bases for V and 8 bases for J; bases not matched to a gene: 7. The CDR3 spans 14 residues. The CDR3: CASSSTGQYSPLHF. CDR3 coding DNA: TGTGCCAGCAGTTCGACAGGGCAGTATTCACCCCTCCACTTT.

The rearrangement links TRBV24-1 to TRBJ1-2, with 8 bases lining up with TRBD1. The CDR3 has 15 residues. J was trimmed by 4 bases and V by 5 bases; bases with no gene match: 8. Germline values: CDR1 KGHDR, CDR2 SFDVKD. The CDR3 loop reads CATSAGGQGAYGYTF. The CDR3 DNA follows: TGTGCCACCAGTGCCGGAGGACAGGGAGCCTATGGCTACACCTTC.

A remark on this clonotype: A much larger clone lies a single base off, so this may be a read error. This rearrangement joins TRBV3-1 to TRBJ2-1; a weak D match, TRBD1 (6 bases). Trimming took 0 bases from V and 13 from J, leaving 16 bases between them. The CDR3 totals 14 residues. Germline V gene data show CDR1 as LGHDT and CDR2 as YNNKEL (reference sequence). CDR3 nucleotide sequence: TGTGCCAGCAGCCAAGATCTCAGGGGAAAGACCCAGTTCTTC. Its translation is CASSQDLRGKTQFF.

The chain is built from TRBV4-2 and TRBJ2-3, with D unresolved. V lost 1 base, J lost 0 bases, and 20 bases lay in between. CDR3 size: 19 residues. The germline V gene has CDR1 LGHNA and CDR2 YNFKEQ. CDR3 nucleotides: TGTGCCAGCAGCCAAGCCTTCCGCCCAGGTGATGGTAGCACAGATACGCAGTATTTT. The encoded protein is CASSQAFRPGDGSTDTQYF.

This clonotype was picked up one time. The gene calls are TRBV20-1 and TRBJ2-7; D uncertain. The better agreement between TRBJ2-1 and the DNA end casts doubt on the J call. The CDR3 is 15 residues long. The germline gives CDR1 DFQATT, CDR2 SNEGSKA (reference sequence). CDR3 sequence (DNA): TGCAGTGCTAGAGATCGCGGCCTCTCCTACAATGAGCAGTTCTTC. This sequence encodes CSARDRGLSYNEQFF.

This clonotype turned up a few times. CDR3 loop: CASSEAGIGLSSYNEQFF. The DNA for the CDR3 is TGTGCCAGCAGTGAAGCAGGTATAGGGCTAAGCTCCTACAATGAGCAGTTCTTC. The chain has TRBV6-1 and TRBJ2-1; D uncertain. CDR1 and CDR2 (germline): MNHNS, SASEGT. Trimming removed 0 bases from V and 0 bases from J, with 15 bases in between. The CDR3 has 18 residues.